This T cell receptor beta chain was captured by sequencing in a study of response to subunit inactivated influenza vaccine. TCRdb re-analysed the RT-PCR reads in MiXCR, keeping a single row per CDR3 protein. The table records about half a million distinct CDR3 sequences, 25% of them present only once. In its sample, this clonotype was seen a few times. Its antigen is as yet unknown. Germline V lookup: CDR1 SEHNR, CDR2 FQNEAQ (reference sequence). The CDR3 is 16 amino acids. V lost 0 bases, J lost 6 bases, and 14 bases lay in between. Study conclusions and caveats: Researchers suggested that each seasonal influenza vaccination recruits few new T cells.

The TCR originated in a man aged 45 to 65 who received an inactivated influenza vaccine. V gene TRBV7-9 combines with J gene TRBJ1-4; D gene unclear. The sequencing used CD4+ T cells sorted from PBMCs, collected 5 days after vaccination. The CDR3 nucleotides read TGTGCCAGCAGCTTAGCTGGAGGAGGAGGGCATGAAAAACTGTTTTTT. Translating gives CASSLAGGGGHEKLFF.